Listed below are T cell receptor beta chains from one sample, sequenced in a study of T-cell reconstitution after alpha-beta-depleted transplantation in children. TCRdb reprocessed the PCR reads with MiXCR, giving one entry per CDR3 protein. The profile covers about 400,000 distinct CDR3 sequences, with 20% appearing a single time and approximately 3.9% taken by the ten largest. This specimen consisted of PBMCs from the stem cell graft donor, obtained from the stem cell graft. These receptors were collected from a human donor who donated a stem cell graft to a child with acute myeloid leukemia. The CDR3 runs from the conserved cysteine through the conserved F or W. D genes are given only for firm matches. Some rows have no size entry. The others give once, few or many, or a class for an expanded clone.

>TRBD2|NA|TRBJ2-1|TRBV11-3
TGTGCCAGCAGCTTAAGGCGACTAGCAGGGCATGAGCAGTTCTTC
CASSLRRLAGHEQFF
>NA|NA|TRBJ2-7|TRBV24-1
TGTGCCACCAGCAAGGACAGACTACACCCCTACGAGCAGTACTTC
CATSKDRLHPYEQYF
>NA|many|TRBJ2-1|TRBV29-1
TGCAGCGGACAGGCCACCTACAATGAGCAGTTCTTC
CSGQATYNEQFF
>NA|few|TRBJ1-2|TRBV3-1
TGTGCCAGCAGCCGCGCAAGAGGTACTTGGGACTATGGCTACACCTTC
CASSRARGTWDYGYTF
>NA|many|TRBJ2-7|TRBV7-2
TGTGCCAGCAGCTTAGCCGCAGACCAGGGGCGGTACGAGCAGTACTTC
CASSLAADQGRYEQYF
>NA|few|TRBJ1-1|TRBV20-1
TGCAGTGCTAGGCGCAGGGTTATGAACACTGAAGCTTTCTTT
CSARRRVMNTEAFF
>NA|few|TRBJ2-7|TRBV29-1
TGCAGCGCCCAGGAGGGGGGGTACGAGCAGTACTTC
CSAQEGGYEQYF
>NA|few|TRBJ2-2|TRBV7-8
TGTGCCAGCAGCTCAGTGACAGGAACGAACACCGGGGAGCTGTTTTTT
CASSSVTGTNTGELFF
>NA|NA|TRBJ2-3|TRBV28
TGTGCCACCAAAGGGTCTGGCACAGATACGCAGTATTTT
CATKGSGTDTQYF
>NA|few|TRBJ1-2|TRBV6-5
TGTGCCAGCAGTTACACTAGTTTTTATGGCTACACCTTC
CASSYTSFYGYTF
>TRBD1|few|TRBJ2-2|TRBV7-8
TGTGCCAGCAGCTGGGACAGGGTCGGGGAGCTGTTTTTT
CASSWDRVGELFF
>NA|NA|TRBJ2-3|TRBV20-1
TGCAGTGCTAGATTAGGGGGCACAGATACGCAGTATTTT
CSARLGGTDTQYF
>NA|NA|TRBJ2-7|TRBV28
TGTGCCAGTTTCAGGACAGATACCTACGAGCAGTACTTC
CASFRTDTYEQYF
>NA|NA|TRBJ1-2|TRBV6-1
TGTGCCAGCAGGCCCATTGTAAACTATGGCTACACCTTC
CASRPIVNYGYTF
>TRBD1|NA|TRBJ2-7|TRBV3-1
TGTGCCTACCCCTTACTGATTACCGGGACAGGTGACTACGAGCAGTACTTC
CAYPLLITGTGDYEQYF
>NA|NA|TRBJ2-5|TRBV7-2
TGTGCCAGCAGCTTGGGGCTACCCGGAGAGACCCAGTACTTC
CASSLGLPGETQYF
>NA|few|TRBJ1-5|TRBV7-2
TGTGCCAGCAGCTTATCAGGGCGGACTCAGCCCCAGCATTTT
CASSLSGRTQPQHF
>NA|NA|TRBJ1-6|TRBV5-1
TGCGCCAGCAGCTTCACCGGGACGGAGAATTCACCCCTCCACTTT
CASSFTGTENSPLHF
>NA|few|TRBJ2-1|TRBV4-1
TGCGCCAGCAGCCCACAGAGCGTAGGGAGCAATGAGCAGTTCTTC
CASSPQSVGSNEQFF
>NA|NA|TRBJ2-1|TRBV20-1
TGCAGTGCCCACAAGTGGGGGAGCTCCTACAATGAGCAGTTCTTC
CSAHKWGSSYNEQFF
>TRBD1|few|TRBJ2-7|TRBV6-6
TGTGCCAGCAGAGAACAGGGGTTTGACGAGCAGTACTTC
CASREQGFDEQYF
>TRBD1|many|TRBJ1-1|TRBV29-1
TGCAGCGTCACCACAGGGGGCTCTTTAATGAACACTGAAGCTTTCTTT
CSVTTGGSLMNTEAFF
>TRBD1|NA|TRBJ1-5|TRBV20-1
TGCAGTGCCCCGGACAGGGTGGGCAATCAGCCCCAGCATTTT
CSAPDRVGNQPQHF
>NA|NA|TRBJ2-5|TRBV9
TGTGCCAGCAGCGTAGGTCTGGGCTACCAAGAGACCCAGTACTTC
CASSVGLGYQETQYF
>TRBD1|few|TRBJ1-6|TRBV6-1
TGTGCCAGCCGAGACAGGGCGGATAATTCACCCCTCCACTTT
CASRDRADNSPLHF
>TRBD2|few|TRBJ2-1|TRBV24-1
TGTGCCACCAGTGATTGGGCGCGGGCTAGCGGGAGGAGGGGACTGGAGGAGCAGTTCTTC
CATSDWARASGRRGLEEQFF
>NA|few|TRBJ2-7|TRBV10-3
TGTGCCATCAGTCGGGAAACATACGAGCAGTACTTC
CAISRETYEQYF
>TRBD2|many|TRBJ2-7|TRBV2
TGTGCCAGTTCTAGCGGCTCTCTCTACGAGCAGTACTTC
CASSSGSLYEQYF
>TRBD1|NA|TRBJ1-6|TRBV20-1
TGCAGTGCTAGAGATCCCAGGGGGAATTCACCCCTCCACTTT
CSARDPRGNSPLHF
>TRBD2|many|TRBJ2-1|TRBV5-5
TGTGCCAGCAGGTGGGGACTAGCGGGAGGACGATCCGACAATGAGCAGTTCTTC
CASRWGLAGGRSDNEQFF
>NA|NA|TRBJ2-7|TRBV4-1
TGCGCCAGCAGCCAAGTAGCTCCAGCGGAGCACTACGAGCAGTACTTC
CASSQVAPAEHYEQYF
>NA|NA|TRBJ2-1|TRBV28
TGTGCCAGCAGTTTTTCGGGACACCTCTACAATGAGCAGTTCTTC
CASSFSGHLYNEQFF
>NA|few|TRBJ2-7|TRBV6-5
TGTGCCAGCAGTTACGGGCAGGGCAGCTTCTACGAGCAGTACTTC
CASSYGQGSFYEQYF
>TRBD1|NA|TRBJ1-4|TRBV5-4
TGTGCCAGCAGCTTCCACAGGGACAGGGGAACAACTAATGAAAAACTGTTTTTT
CASSFHRDRGTTNEKLFF
>NA|NA|TRBJ2-5|TRBV5-1
TGCGCCAGCCGGACGGGGGCTCGGGAGACCCAGTACTTC
CASRTGARETQYF
>NA|NA|TRBJ2-1|TRBV6-2/TRBV6-3
TGTGCCAGCAGAGAGACAGCGAACTCCTACAATGAGCAGTTCTTC
CASRETANSYNEQFF
>NA|NA|TRBJ2-1|TRBV5-1
TGCGCCAGCAGCTTGGAATCGGCTAGCGAGGATGAGCAGTTCTTC
CASSLESASEDEQFF
>TRBD2|NA|TRBJ2-1|TRBV20-1
TGCAGTGCTATTGGGACTAGCGGCTACAATGAGCAGTTCTTC
CSAIGTSGYNEQFF
>TRBD1|many|TRBJ1-2|TRBV29-1
TGCAGCGTGGACTTCCAGGGGGCTGATGGCTACACCTTC
CSVDFQGADGYTF
>NA|NA|TRBJ2-3|TRBV4-3
TGCGCCAGCAGCCAAGATGGGGGGCAGGTCACAGATACGCAGTATTTT
CASSQDGGQVTDTQYF
>TRBD1|NA|TRBJ1-1|TRBV10-3
TGTGCCATCAGTGAGTCAGGGGACAGGGCCACTGAAGCTTTCTTT
CAISESGDRATEAFF
>NA|few|TRBJ2-3|TRBV11-2
TGTGCCAGCAGGACATTGGAGAGTCGGGCAGATACGCAGTATTTT
CASRTLESRADTQYF
>TRBD2|many|TRBJ2-1|TRBV29-1
TGCAGCGTTGCGGGACTAGCGTTACATGAGCAGTTCTTC
CSVAGLALHEQFF
>TRBD2|NA|TRBJ2-2|TRBV27
TGTGCCAGCAGTTTAGTCGCGGGAGTCACCACGAACACCGGGGAGCTGTTTTTT
CASSLVAGVTTNTGELFF
>NA|NA|TRBJ2-1|TRBV5-1
TGCGCCAGCAGCCGAGAGTGGGGGTTGGGTGTCAATGAGCAGTTCTTC
CASSREWGLGVNEQFF
>NA|few|TRBJ2-3|TRBV5-1
TGCGCCAGCAGCACCGCCGGGACACCAGATACGCAGTATTTT
CASSTAGTPDTQYF
>TRBD2|few|TRBJ2-2|TRBV29-1
TGCAGCGTTGGGGCTAGCGGGAGAGTTCTGACCGGGGAGCTGTTTTTT
CSVGASGRVLTGELFF
>TRBD2|NA|TRBJ2-7|TRBV20-1
TGCAGTGCTAGACCAGCGAGGACTAGCGGTCCTTACGAGCAGTACTTC
CSARPARTSGPYEQYF
>NA|many|TRBJ2-3|TRBV4-1
TGCGCCAGCAGCCAAAGGTCCAGTTTAACAGATACGCAGTATTTT
CASSQRSSLTDTQYF
>NA|NA|TRBJ1-5|TRBV28
TGTGCCAGCAGTAGCACCGGGGCCGGAGAGCCCCAGCATTTT
CASSSTGAGEPQHF
>TRBD2|many|TRBJ2-3|TRBV20-1
TGCAGTGCTAGGATGGGACTAGCGGGACGTTACAATCCCACAGATACGCAGTATTTT
CSARMGLAGRYNPTDTQYF
>NA|NA|TRBJ2-7|TRBV12-3/TRBV12-4
TGTGCCAGCGGGCTAGAGTACGGGTACGAGCAGTACTTC
CASGLEYGYEQYF
>NA|NA|TRBJ1-2|TRBV12-3/TRBV12-4
TGTGCCAGCAGTCCGGGTGGTGGCTACACCTTC
CASSPGGGYTF
>TRBD1|few|TRBJ2-7|TRBV6-4
TGTGCCAGCAGTCGGGCCACCGGGACAGGGTCCTACGAGCAGTACTTC
CASSRATGTGSYEQYF
>NA|many|TRBJ1-4|TRBV20-1
TGCAGTGCTAGAGATGTAAGGGCTGAAAAACTGTTTTTT
CSARDVRAEKLFF
>TRBD1|many|TRBJ2-3|TRBV29-1
TGCAGCGTTGAGAGGGACAGGGGATACACAGATACGCAGTATTTT
CSVERDRGYTDTQYF
>NA|many|TRBJ2-7|TRBV7-6
TGTGCCAGCAGCTTAGATCCGGGACCCTACGAGCAGTACTTC
CASSLDPGPYEQYF
>NA|NA|TRBJ2-1|TRBV2
TGTGCCAGCAGCGTACTTAACAATGAGCAGTTCTTC
CASSVLNNEQFF
>TRBD2|NA|TRBJ2-7|TRBV27
TGTGCCAGCAGACCGGGACTAGCGGGAGTTGGGTCCTACGAGCAGTACTTC
CASRPGLAGVGSYEQYF